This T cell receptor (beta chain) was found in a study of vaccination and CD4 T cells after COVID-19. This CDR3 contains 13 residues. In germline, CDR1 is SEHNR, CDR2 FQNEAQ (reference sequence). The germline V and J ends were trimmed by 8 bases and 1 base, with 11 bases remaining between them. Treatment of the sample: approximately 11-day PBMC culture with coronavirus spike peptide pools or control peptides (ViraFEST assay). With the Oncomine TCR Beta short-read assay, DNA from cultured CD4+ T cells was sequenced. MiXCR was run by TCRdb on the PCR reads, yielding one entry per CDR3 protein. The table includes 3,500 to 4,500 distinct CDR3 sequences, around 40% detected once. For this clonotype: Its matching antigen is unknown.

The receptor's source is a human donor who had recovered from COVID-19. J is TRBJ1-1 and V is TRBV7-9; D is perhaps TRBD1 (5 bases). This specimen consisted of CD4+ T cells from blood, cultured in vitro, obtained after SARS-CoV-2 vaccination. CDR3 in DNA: TGTGCCAGCCGAGAAGGGACGAACACTGAAGCTTTCTTT. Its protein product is CASREGTNTEAFF.